The clone carrying this TCR beta chain has more than one count but fewer than ten. Its target is not known. The data originate from a study of post-analysis software for immune sequencing data. At the level of the study: Recorded subtypes: relapsing-remitting, secondary progressive, progressive-relapsing; some patients unannotated.

V shed 7 bases, J shed 7 bases, and the junction held 7 bases outside the gene matches. The CDR3 has 12 residues. Germline CDR1 DFQATT, CDR2 SNEGSKA (reference sequence). Each TCR beta cDNA library carried unique molecular identifiers. TCRdb called the PCR reads again in MiXCR, with one record for every CDR3 protein. The profile shows more than 450,000 distinct CDR3 sequences, around 44% of them singletons. General study points: Elevated frequency relative to controls characterized four or five TRBV segments in patients, TRBV5-6, TRBV5-1 and TRBV20-1 among them. Strong co-clustering by F measure was evident for samples that had been prepared in the same batch.

This sequence was found in a girl between 10 and 17 years old with multiple sclerosis. This chain joins TRBV20-1 and TRBJ2-4, with 7 bases fitting TRBD1. Sample: blood. The CDR3 nucleotides are TGCAGTGTCTCGACAGGGACGAACATTCAGTACTTC. Translating gives CSVSTGTNIQYF.